This TCR beta chain was captured by sequencing in a study of blood T cell repertoires in COVID-19. The overall study: Samples of COVID-19 (acute and convalescent) were obtained from the United States, Italy and Spain. The analysed material was cDNA or gDNA that came from T cells, B-cell-depleted T cells, or PBMCs.

How the authors handled the data: Quantification of nucleated cells was approximated via reference gene primer amplification. Produced via immunoSEQ multiplex PCR; TCRdb's table is partial and in-frame only. V, J and clone size are those of that table, while D and trimming were read from the DNA. Of 130,000 to 150,000 clones listed, approximately 90% are singletons. Germline V CDR1 and CDR2: SQVTM, ANQGSEA. V lost 4 bases and J lost 1; bases outside the gene matches: 2. CDR3 length equals 14 residues. Sequencing was done on a sample of peripheral blood. This chain uses TRBV29-1 with TRBJ2-5; 11 bases align to TRBD1. The clonotype comes from a woman aged 55-70 years with active COVID-19. CDR3 in DNA: TGCAGCGTTGGGGACAGGGGGTTCCAAGAGACCCAGTACTTC. It specifies CSVGDRGFQETQYF.